The clone carrying this TCR beta chain came up a few times. Its antigen is currently unknown. Given a much more abundant clone one base away, this may be a read error. For CDR3 and TCR beta VDJ profiling, genomic DNA was the template used. In TCRdb, the reads were re-called with MiXCR into one record per CDR3 protein. Found here are 400,000 to 450,000 distinct CDR3 sequences, 65% to 80% of them singletons; the top ten hold 3% to 5%. This record belongs to a study of CD8+CD57+ T cells in acquired aplastic anemia. Whole-study context: DNA from sorted CD4+ and CD8+ cells averaged approximately 3.2 ug. On average, healthy donors gave about 10.8 million reads for CD4+ cells. General observations from the study: No significant patient-versus-control difference appeared in CD8+ Simpson's diversity.

Deletions cut 4 bases from V and 7 bases from J, with 6 bases between. Germline V gene sequence: CDR1 SGDLS, CDR2 YYNGEE. This CDR3 comprises 11 residues. Specimen: sorted CD4+, CD8+, or CD8+CD57+ T cells (not recorded which) from PBMCs. The chain employs TRBV9 and TRBJ2-1; tentative D call: TRBD2 (5 bases). This receptor was taken from a human donor in good health, serving as a control. The CDR3 DNA reads TGTGCCAGCAGCACTAGAAATGAGCAGTTCTTC. Residues: CASSTRNEQFF.